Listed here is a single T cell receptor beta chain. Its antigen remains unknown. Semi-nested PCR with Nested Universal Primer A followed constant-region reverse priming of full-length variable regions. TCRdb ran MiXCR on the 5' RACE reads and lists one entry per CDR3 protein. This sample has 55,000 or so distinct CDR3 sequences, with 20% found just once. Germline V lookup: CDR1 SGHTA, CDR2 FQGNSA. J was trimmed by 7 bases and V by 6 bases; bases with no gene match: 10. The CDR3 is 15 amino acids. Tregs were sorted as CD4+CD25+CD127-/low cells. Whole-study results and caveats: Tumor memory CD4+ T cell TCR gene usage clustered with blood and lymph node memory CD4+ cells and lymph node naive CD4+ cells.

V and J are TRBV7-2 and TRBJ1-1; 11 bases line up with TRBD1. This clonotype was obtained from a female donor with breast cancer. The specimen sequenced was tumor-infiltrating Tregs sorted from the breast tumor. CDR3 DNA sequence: TGTGCCAGCAGACCCCGGACAGGGGGCGCGATTGAAGCTTTCTTT. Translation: CASRPRTGGAIEAFF.